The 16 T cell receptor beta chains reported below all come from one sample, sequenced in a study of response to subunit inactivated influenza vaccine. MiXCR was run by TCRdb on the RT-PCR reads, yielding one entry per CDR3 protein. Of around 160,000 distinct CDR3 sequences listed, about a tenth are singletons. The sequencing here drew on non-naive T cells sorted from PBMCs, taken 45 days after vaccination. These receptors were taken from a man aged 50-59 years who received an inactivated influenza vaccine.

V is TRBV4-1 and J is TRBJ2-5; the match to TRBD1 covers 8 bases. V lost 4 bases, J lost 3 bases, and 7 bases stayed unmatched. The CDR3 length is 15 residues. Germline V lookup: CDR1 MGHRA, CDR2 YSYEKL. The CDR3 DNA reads TGCGCCAGCAGCCGAAACAGGGGACAGGAAGAGACCCAGTACTTC. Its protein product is CASSRNRGQEETQYF.

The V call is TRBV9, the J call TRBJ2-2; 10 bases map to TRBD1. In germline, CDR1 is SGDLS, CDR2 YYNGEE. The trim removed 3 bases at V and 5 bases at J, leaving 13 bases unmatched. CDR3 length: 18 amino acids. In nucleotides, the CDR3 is TGTGCCAGCAGCGGATCATTTACCGGGACAGGGGTTACCGGGGAGCTGTTTTTT. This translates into CASSGSFTGTGVTGELFF.

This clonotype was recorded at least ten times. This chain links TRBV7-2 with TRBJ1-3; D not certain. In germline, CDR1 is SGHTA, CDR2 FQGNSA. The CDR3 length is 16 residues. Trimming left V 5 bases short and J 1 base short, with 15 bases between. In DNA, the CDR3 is TGTGCCAGCAGCCTACAAGGGTCTGGATCTGGAAACACCATATATTTT. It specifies CASSLQGSGSGNTIYF.

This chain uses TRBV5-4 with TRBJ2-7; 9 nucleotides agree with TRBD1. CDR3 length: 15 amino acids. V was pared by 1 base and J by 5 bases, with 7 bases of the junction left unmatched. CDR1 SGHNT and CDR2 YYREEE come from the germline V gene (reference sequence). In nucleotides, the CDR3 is TGTGCCAGCAGCTTGTCGGACAGGGGTACTGACGAGCAGTACTTC. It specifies CASSLSDRGTDEQYF.

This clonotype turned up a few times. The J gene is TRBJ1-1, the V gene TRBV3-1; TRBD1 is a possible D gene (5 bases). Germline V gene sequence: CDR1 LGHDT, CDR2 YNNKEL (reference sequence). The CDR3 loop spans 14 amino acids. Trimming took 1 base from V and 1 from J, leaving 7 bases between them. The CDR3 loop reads CASSQAGPNTEAFF. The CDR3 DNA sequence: TGTGCCAGCAGCCAAGCAGGGCCGAACACTGAAGCTTTCTTT.

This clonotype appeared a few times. The CDR3 coding sequence is TGTGCCAGCAGCACAGGGACCTCCCCCGGGGAGCTGTTTTTT. Its translation: CASSTGTSPGELFF. The genes are TRBV12-3 or TRBV12-4 and TRBJ2-2; D perhaps matches TRBD1 (6 bases). This CDR3 spans 14 amino acids. The ends were cut back, 6 bases at V and 6 bases at J, with 14 bases in the middle.

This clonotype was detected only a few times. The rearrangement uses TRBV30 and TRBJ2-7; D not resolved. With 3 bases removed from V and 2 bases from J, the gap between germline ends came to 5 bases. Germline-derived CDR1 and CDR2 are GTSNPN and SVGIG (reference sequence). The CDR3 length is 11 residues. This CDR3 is CAWSAAYEQYF. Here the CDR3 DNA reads TGTGCCTGGAGCGCTGCCTACGAGCAGTACTTC.

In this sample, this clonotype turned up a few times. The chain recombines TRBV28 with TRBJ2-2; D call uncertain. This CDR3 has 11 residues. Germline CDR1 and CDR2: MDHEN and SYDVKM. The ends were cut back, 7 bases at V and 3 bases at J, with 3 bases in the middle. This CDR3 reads CASTYTGELFF. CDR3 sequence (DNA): TGTGCCAGCACCTACACCGGGGAGCTGTTTTTT.

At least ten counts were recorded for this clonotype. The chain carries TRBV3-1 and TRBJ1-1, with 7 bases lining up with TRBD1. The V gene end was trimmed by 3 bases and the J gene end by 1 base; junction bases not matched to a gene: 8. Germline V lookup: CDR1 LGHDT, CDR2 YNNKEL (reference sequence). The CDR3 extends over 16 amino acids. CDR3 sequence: CASSHTGTEKNTEAFF. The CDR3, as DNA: TGTGCCAGCAGCCACACCGGGACAGAAAAGAACACTGAAGCTTTCTTT.

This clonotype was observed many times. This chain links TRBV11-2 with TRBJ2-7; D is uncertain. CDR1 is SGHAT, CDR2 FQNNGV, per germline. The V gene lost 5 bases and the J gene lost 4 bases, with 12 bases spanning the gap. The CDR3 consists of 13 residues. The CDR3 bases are TGTGCCAGCAGCAGCTCTTTGGCTTACGAGCAGTACTTC. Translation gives CASSSSLAYEQYF.

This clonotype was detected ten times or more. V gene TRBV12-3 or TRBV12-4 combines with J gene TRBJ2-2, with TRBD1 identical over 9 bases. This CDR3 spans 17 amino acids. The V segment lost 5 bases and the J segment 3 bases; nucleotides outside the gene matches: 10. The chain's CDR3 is CASSPGTGSGDTGELFF. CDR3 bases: TGTGCCAGCAGTCCCGGGACAGGGTCTGGCGACACCGGGGAGCTGTTTTTT.

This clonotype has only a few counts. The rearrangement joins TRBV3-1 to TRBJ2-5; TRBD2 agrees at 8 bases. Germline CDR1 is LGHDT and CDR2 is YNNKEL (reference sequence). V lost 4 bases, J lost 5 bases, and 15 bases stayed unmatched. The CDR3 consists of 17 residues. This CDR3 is CASSPRSIAGIGETQYF. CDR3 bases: TGTGCCAGCAGCCCCCGAAGTATAGCGGGGATCGGGGAGACCCAGTACTTC.

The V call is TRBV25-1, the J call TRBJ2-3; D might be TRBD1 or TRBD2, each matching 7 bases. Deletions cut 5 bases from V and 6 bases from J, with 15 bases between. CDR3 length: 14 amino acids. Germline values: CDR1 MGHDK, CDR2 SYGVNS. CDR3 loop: CASSPGGGVDTQYF. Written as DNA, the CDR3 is TGTGCCAGCAGTCCAGGGGGGGGTGTGGATACGCAGTATTTT.

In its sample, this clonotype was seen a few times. The CDR3 coding sequence is TGTGCCAGCAGCGGTAGCGGTCGCACAGATACGCAGTATTTT. Translated: CASSGSGRTDTQYF. This chain uses TRBV7-3 with TRBJ2-3, with D possibly being TRBD2 (6 bases). Germline loops: CDR1 SGHTA, CDR2 FQGTGA. V lost 5 bases and J 1 base, leaving 10 bases between the germline ends. CDR3 length equals 14 residues.

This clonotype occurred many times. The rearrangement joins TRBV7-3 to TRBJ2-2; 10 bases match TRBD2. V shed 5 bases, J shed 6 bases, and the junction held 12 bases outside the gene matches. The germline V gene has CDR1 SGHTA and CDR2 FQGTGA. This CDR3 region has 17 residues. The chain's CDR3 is CASSRTSGAQVPGELFF. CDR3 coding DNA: TGTGCCAGCAGCAGGACTAGCGGAGCCCAAGTTCCCGGGGAGCTGTTTTTT.

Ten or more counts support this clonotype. As DNA, the CDR3 is TGCAGCGTTCCCGAGACTATGGGAAGCCCAGATACGCAGTATTTT. Translated: CSVPETMGSPDTQYF. This chain links TRBV29-1 with TRBJ2-3, with D perhaps TRBD2 (5 bases). Germline V lookup: CDR1 SQVTM, CDR2 ANQGSEA. The CDR3 spans 15 residues. Between the trimmed V and J ends, which lost 5 bases and 4 bases, there was a span of 19 bases.